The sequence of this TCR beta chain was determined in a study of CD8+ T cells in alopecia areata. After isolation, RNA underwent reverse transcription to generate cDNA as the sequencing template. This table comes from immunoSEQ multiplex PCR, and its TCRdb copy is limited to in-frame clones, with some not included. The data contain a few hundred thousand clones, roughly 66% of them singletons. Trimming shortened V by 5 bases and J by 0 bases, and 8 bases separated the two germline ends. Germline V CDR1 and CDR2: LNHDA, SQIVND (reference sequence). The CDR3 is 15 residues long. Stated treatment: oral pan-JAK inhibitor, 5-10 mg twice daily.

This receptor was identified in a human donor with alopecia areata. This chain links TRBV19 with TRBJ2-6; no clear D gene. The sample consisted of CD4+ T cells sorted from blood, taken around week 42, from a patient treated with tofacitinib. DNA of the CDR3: TGTGCCAGTAGTCCGGCCGGCTCTGGGGCCAACGTCCTGACTTTC. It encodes CASSPAGSGANVLTF.